What follows describes a single T cell receptor beta chain. Its antigen is not known. The CDR3 runs to 20 residues. CDR1 and CDR2 from the germline V gene are SGDLS and YYNGEE. This entry comes from a study of T cells expressing NK-cell markers. Study as a whole: Of eight sequenced donors, seven were HCMV-seropositive and one HCMV-seronegative.

Study outcomes and limitations: The study found these clonotypes also leading the CD3+CD56-NKG2C+ fraction in a few donors.

The authors generated TCR beta cDNA through 5'RACE template switching with UMIs. TCRdb reprocessed the 5' RACE reads, keeping one entry per CDR3 protein, no DNA. Its table lists about 550,000 distinct CDR3 sequences. The receptor's source is a man in his late teens or twenties in good health. The sample taken for sequencing was blood T cells: a sorted CD56 or NKG2C T cell subset, CD4+ or CD8+ T cells, or bulk PBMC T cells (not recorded which). This rearrangement joins TRBV9 to TRBJ2-1; lacking DNA, the TRBD2 call made by TCRdb goes unchecked. This CDR3 is CASSTNPGLAATFSYNEQFF.